Sample share makes the clone carrying this TCR beta chain medium-sized. Its antigen is as yet unknown. This sample is part of a study of OX40 agonist ivuxolimab in advanced cancers. Study-level background: Participants could have had prior anti-PD-1, anti-PD-L1 or anti-CTLA-4 therapy, and roughly 39% had some. General study findings and limits: CD8+ T cells were the subset that, on average, had more expanded clones than CD4+. Among some nonresponders, normalized T-cell clonal expansion was also low. Clones of CD4+ and CD8+ blood T cells grew by week 6 at doses of 0.1 to 3.0 mg/kg.

The CDR3 contains 13 residues. The germline CDR1 and CDR2 sequences are KGHSH and LQKENI. V lost 3 bases and J lost 6; bases outside the gene matches: 0. Repertoires were generated with immunoSEQ multiplex PCR, while TCRdb's copy carries only in-frame clones and drops some. The profile shows around 66,000 clones, roughly 84% of them singletons. The source is an adult with an advanced solid tumor such as melanoma, head and neck, liver or kidney cancer. The material sequenced was CD4+ or CD8+ T cells sorted from blood, taken in a trial of the OX40 agonist ivuxolimab. V is TRBV18 and J is TRBJ2-3; 10 bases are a match to TRBD2. CDR3 bases: TGTGCCAGCTCACCGACTAGCGGGGATACGCAGTATTTT. Its protein product is CASSPTSGDTQYF. The full variable domain, with the rest looked up from reference TRBV18 and TRBJ2-3, is NAGVMQNPRHLVRRRGQEARLRCSPMKGHSHVYWYRQLPEEGLKFMVYLQKENIIDESGMPKERFSAEFPKEGPSILRIQQVVRGDSAAYFCASSPTSGDTQYFGPGTRLTVL.